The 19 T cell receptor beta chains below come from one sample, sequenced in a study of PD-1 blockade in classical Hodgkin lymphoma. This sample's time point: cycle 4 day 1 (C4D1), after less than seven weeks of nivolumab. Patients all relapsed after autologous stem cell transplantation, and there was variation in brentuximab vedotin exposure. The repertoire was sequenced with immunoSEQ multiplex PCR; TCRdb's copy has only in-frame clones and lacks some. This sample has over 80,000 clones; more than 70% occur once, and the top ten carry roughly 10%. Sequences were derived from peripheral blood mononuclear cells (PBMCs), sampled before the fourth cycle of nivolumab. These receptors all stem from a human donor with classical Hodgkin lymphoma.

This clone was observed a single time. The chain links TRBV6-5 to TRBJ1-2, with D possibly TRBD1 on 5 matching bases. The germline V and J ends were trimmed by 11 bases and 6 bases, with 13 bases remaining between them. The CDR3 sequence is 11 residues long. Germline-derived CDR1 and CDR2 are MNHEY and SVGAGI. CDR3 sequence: CACRGDDGYTF. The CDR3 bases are TGTGCCTGCCGAGGGGATGATGGCTACACCTTC.

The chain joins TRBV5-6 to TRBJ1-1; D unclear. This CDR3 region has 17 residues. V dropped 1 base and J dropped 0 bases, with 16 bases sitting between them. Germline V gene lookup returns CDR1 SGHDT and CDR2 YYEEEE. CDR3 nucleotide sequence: TGTGCCAGCAGCTTGATTGGGGAAGGAAAGGTGAACACTGAAGCTTTCTTT. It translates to CASSLIGEGKVNTEAFF. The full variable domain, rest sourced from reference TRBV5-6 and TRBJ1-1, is DAGVTQSPTHLIKTRGQQVTLRCSPKSGHDTVSWYQQALGQGPQFIFQYYEEEERQRGNFPDRFSGHQFPNYSSELNVNALLLGDSALYLCASSLIGEGKVNTEAFFGQGTRLTVV.

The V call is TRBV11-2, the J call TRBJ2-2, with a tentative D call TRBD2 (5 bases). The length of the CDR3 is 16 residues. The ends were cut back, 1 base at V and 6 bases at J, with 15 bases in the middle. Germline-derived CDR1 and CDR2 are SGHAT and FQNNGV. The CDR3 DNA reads TGTGCCAGCAGCTTAGGAGGGAGTGTAGTGTCCGGGGAGCTGTTTTTT. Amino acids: CASSLGGSVVSGELFF.

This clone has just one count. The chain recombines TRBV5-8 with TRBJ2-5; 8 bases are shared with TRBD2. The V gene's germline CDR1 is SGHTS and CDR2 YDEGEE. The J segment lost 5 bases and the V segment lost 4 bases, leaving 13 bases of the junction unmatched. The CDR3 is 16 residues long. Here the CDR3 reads CASSPGVAGSRETQYF. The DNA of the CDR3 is TGTGCCAGCAGCCCCGGGGTAGCGGGAAGCCGGGAGACCCAGTACTTC.

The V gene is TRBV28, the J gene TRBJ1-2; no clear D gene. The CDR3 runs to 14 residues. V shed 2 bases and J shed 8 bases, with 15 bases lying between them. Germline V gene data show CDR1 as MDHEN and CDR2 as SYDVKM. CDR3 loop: CASSLGRPIRGYTF. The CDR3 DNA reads TGTGCCAGCAGTTTAGGACGGCCAATAAGGGGCTACACCTTC.

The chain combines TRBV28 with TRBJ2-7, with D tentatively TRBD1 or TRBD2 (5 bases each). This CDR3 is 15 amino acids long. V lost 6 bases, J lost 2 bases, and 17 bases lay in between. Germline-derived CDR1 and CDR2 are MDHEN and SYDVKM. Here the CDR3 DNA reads TGTGCCAGCAGGATGGACACTAGGAGTACCTACGAGCAGTACTTC. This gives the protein CASRMDTRSTYEQYF.

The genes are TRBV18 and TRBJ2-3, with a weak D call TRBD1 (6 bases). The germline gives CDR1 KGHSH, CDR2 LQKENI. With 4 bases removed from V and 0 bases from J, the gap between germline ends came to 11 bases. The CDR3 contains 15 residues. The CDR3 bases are TGTGCCAGCTCACTTCCCGGGACAAGCACAGATACGCAGTATTTT. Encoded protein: CASSLPGTSTDTQYF. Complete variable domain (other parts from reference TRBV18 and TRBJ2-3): NAGVMQNPRHLVRRRGQEARLRCSPMKGHSHVYWYRQLPEEGLKFMVYLQKENIIDESGMPKERFSAEFPKEGPSILRIQQVVRGDSAAYFCASSLPGTSTDTQYFGPGTRLTVL.

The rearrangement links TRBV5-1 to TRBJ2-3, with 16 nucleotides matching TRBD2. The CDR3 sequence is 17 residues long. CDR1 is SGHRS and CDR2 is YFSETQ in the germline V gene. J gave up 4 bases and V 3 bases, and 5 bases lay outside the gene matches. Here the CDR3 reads CASSWGLAGGHADTQYF. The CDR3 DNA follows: TGCGCCAGCAGCTGGGGACTAGCGGGAGGGCACGCAGATACGCAGTATTTT.

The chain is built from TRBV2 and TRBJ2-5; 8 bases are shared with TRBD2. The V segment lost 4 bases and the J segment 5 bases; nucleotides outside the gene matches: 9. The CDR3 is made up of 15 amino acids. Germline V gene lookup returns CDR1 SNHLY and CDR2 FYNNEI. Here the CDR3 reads CASSGGLGGGETQYF. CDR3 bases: TGTGCCAGCAGTGGGGGACTAGGTGGGGGTGAGACCCAGTACTTC.

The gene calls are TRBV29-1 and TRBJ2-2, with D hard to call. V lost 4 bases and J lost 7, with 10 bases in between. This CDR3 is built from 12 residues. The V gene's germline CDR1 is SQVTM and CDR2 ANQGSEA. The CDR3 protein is CSVAPLGGELFF. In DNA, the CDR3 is TGCAGCGTTGCGCCTTTGGGCGGGGAGCTGTTTTTT.

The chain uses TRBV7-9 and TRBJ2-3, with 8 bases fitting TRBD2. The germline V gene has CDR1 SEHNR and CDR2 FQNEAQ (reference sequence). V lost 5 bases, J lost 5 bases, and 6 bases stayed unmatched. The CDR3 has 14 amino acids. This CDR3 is CASSRSGSRDTQYF. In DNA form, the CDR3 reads TGTGCCAGCAGCCGAAGCGGGAGTAGAGATACGCAGTATTTT.

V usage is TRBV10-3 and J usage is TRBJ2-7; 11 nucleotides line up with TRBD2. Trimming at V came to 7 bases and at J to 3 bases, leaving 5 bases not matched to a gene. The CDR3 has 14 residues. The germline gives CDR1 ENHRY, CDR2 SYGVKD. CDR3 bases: TGTGCCATCACCGAGACTAGCGGGATCTACGAGCAGTACTTC. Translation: CAITETSGIYEQYF.

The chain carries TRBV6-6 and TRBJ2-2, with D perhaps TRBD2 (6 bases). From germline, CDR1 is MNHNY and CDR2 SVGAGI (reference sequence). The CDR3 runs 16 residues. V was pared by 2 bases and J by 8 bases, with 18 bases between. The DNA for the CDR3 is TGTGCCAGCAGTTACAGGCCGGACTACCGGAGTGGGGAGCTGTTTTTT. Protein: CASSYRPDYRSGELFF.

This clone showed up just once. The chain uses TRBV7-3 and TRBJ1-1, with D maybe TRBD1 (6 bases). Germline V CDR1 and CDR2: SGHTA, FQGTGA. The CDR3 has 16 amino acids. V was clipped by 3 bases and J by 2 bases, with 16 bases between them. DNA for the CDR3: TGTGCCAGCAGCTTGAGGGGGGCTCCTACCAACACTGAAGCTTTCTTT. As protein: CASSLRGAPTNTEAFF.

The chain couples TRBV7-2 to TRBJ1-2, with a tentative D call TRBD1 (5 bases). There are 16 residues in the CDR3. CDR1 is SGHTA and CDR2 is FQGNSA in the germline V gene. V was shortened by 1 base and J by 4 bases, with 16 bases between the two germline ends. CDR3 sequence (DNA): TGTGCCAGCAGCTTAGAAAGGGGCCGCCTCTTCTATGGCTACACCTTC. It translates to CASSLERGRLFYGYTF.

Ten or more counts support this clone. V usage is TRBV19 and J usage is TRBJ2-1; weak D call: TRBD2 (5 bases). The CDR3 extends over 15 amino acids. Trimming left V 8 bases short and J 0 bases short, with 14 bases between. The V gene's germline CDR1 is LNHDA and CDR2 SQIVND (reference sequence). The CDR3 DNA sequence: TGTGCCAGTCAGAGAGGGCCGAGCTCCTACAATGAGCAGTTCTTC. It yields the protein CASQRGPSSYNEQFF.

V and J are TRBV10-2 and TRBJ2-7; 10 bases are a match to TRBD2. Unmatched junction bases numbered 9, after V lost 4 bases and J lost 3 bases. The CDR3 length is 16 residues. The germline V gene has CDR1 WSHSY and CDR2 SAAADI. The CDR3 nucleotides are TGCGCCAGCAGTGGGACTCTAGCGGGGGCCGTCTACGAGCAGTACTTC. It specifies CASSGTLAGAVYEQYF.

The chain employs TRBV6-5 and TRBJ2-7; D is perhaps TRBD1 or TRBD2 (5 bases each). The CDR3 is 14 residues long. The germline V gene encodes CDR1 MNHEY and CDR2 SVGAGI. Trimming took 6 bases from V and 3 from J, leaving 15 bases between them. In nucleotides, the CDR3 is TGTGCCAGCAGCTTGGTGGGACGGCACTACGAGCAGTACTTC. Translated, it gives CASSLVGRHYEQYF.

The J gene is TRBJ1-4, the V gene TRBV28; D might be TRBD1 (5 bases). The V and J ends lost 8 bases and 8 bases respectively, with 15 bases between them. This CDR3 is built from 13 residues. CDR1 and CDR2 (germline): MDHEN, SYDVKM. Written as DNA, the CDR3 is TGTGCCAGCTCTCCCGGGGGGGTCGAAAAACTGTTTTTT. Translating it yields CASSPGGVEKLFF.